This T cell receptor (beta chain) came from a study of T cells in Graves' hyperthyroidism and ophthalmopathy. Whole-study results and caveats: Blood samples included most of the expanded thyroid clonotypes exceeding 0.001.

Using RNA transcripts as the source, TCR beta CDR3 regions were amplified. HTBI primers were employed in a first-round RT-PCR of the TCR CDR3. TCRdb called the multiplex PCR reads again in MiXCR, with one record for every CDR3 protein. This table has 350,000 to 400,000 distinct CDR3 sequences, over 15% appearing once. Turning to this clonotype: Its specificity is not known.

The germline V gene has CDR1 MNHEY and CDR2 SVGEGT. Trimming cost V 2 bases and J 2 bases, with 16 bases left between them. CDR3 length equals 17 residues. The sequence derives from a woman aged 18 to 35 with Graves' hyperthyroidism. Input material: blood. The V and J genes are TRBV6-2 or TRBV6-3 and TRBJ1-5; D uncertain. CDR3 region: CASSYSRLVFGNQPQHF. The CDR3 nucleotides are TGTGCCAGCAGTTACAGCAGGTTAGTTTTCGGCAATCAGCCCCAGCATTTT.